This is a list of T cell receptor beta chains from one sample in a study of radiotherapy plus CTLA-4 blockade in lung cancer. Data came from immunoSEQ multiplex PCR; TCRdb stores just in-frame clones and leaves some out. This table holds around 80,000 clones, 70% to 85% found once. The source was peripheral blood, collected from a patient treated with radiotherapy plus ipilimumab. The receptors come from a human donor with non-small cell lung cancer who had stable disease on radiotherapy plus ipilimumab. Each CDR3 is given with its conserved first and last residue. The D gene is left open where the match is weak. Some rows mark clone size as missing; the rest say once, few, many or name a class of expanded clone.

CASHSGDMFF	TGTGCCAGTCATAGCGGGGATATGTTCTTC	TRBD2	few	TRBV2	TRBJ2-1
CASSELGSYGYTF	TGTGCCAGCAGTGAACTAGGCAGCTATGGCTACACCTTC	NA	NA	TRBV6-1	TRBJ1-2
CASSRQFVGYNEQFF	TGTGCCAGTAGCCGACAGTTCGTGGGGTACAATGAGCAGTTCTTC	NA	NA	TRBV19	TRBJ2-1
CASSLGTAANEKLFF	TGTGCCAGCAGCTTAGGCACGGCGGCTAATGAAAAACTGTTTTTT	NA	NA	TRBV7-6	TRBJ1-4
CASSVGQGAGEKLFF	TGTGCCAGCAGCGTAGGACAGGGGGCAGGGGAAAAACTGTTTTTT	TRBD1	few	TRBV9	TRBJ1-4
CASSLRYNEQFF	TGTGCCAGCAGCTTACGGTACAATGAGCAGTTCTTC	NA	NA	TRBV13	TRBJ2-1
CASSSTGGSGNTIYF	TGTGCCAGCAGTTCTACAGGGGGCTCTGGAAACACCATATATTTT	TRBD1	NA	TRBV6-5	TRBJ1-3
CASSFAGTGGTDTQYF	TGTGCCAGCAGCTTCGCCGGGACAGGGGGAACAGATACGCAGTATTTT	TRBD1	NA	TRBV7-8	TRBJ2-3
CSVDRAGELFF	TGCAGCGTTGACAGGGCCGGGGAGCTGTTTTTT	NA	NA	TRBV29-1	TRBJ2-2
CASSAGLAGAYNEQFF	TGTGCCAGTAGTGCCGGACTAGCGGGGGCCTACAATGAGCAGTTCTTC	TRBD2	few	TRBV19	TRBJ2-1
CASSLSGAREYF	TGTGCCAGCAGTTTGTCCGGGGCCCGGGAGTACTTC	NA	NA	TRBV28	TRBJ2-4
CASSLAAGGLIDGELFF	TGCGCCAGCAGCTTGGCCGCGGGAGGCCTAATTGACGGGGAGCTGTTTTTT	TRBD2	NA	TRBV5-1	TRBJ2-2
CASSFSGGAHNEQFF	TGTGCCAGCAGTTTCAGCGGGGGGGCCCACAATGAGCAGTTCTTC	TRBD2	NA	TRBV28	TRBJ2-1
CASSLGQLKGYEQYF	TGCGCCAGCAGCTTGGGGCAATTGAAGGGCTACGAGCAGTACTTC	NA	NA	TRBV5-1	TRBJ2-7
CASSEAEGGAETQYF	TGTGCCAGCAGTGAAGCAGAAGGGGGAGCGGAGACCCAGTACTTC	NA	NA	TRBV6-1	TRBJ2-5
CASSLAGPGANVLTF	TGTGCCAGCAGCTTAGCGGGGCCTGGGGCCAACGTCCTGACTTTC	NA	few	TRBV7-8	TRBJ2-6
CASSLATSGAREQYF	TGTGCCAGCAGCTTGGCCACTAGCGGGGCCCGGGAGCAGTACTTC	TRBD2	NA	TRBV7-2	TRBJ2-7
CASSTLGAFNEQFF	TGTGCCAGCAGCACGTTGGGGGCTTTCAATGAGCAGTTCTTC	NA	NA	TRBV7-3	TRBJ2-1
CASSPRTGNSPLHF	TGTGCCAGCAGCCCCCGGACAGGAAATTCACCCCTCCACTTT	TRBD1	NA	TRBV7-9	TRBJ1-6
CASSVGQVNTGELFF	TGTGCCAGCAGTGTTGGACAGGTCAACACCGGGGAGCTGTTTTTT	TRBD1	NA	TRBV2	TRBJ2-2
CASSKPGLAGDNEQFF	TGCGCCAGCAGCAAACCGGGACTAGCGGGAGACAATGAGCAGTTCTTC	TRBD2	NA	TRBV5-1	TRBJ2-1
CASSLTSGGTYNEQFF	TGTGCCAGCAGCTTAACCAGCGGGGGAACCTACAATGAGCAGTTCTTC	TRBD2	few	TRBV7-3	TRBJ2-1
CASSLLGQGARGYTF	TGTGCCAGCAGCTTGTTGGGACAGGGGGCGCGGGGCTACACCTTC	TRBD1	few	TRBV5-4	TRBJ1-2
CSVIRSSYEQYF	TGCAGCGTTATTCGGAGCTCCTACGAGCAGTACTTC	NA	NA	TRBV29-1	TRBJ2-7
CASIPDRGGEKLFF	TGTGCCAGCATCCCCGACAGGGGGGGGGAAAAACTGTTTTTT	TRBD1	few	TRBV2	TRBJ1-4
CAWSARGAMGSPLHF	TGTGCCTGGAGTGCCCGGGGGGCCATGGGTTCACCCCTCCACTTT	NA	NA	TRBV30	TRBJ1-6
CASRRGRYTGELFF	TGTGCCAGCAGGAGAGGACGGTACACCGGGGAGCTGTTTTTT	NA	NA	TRBV5-6	TRBJ2-2
CASSIQSNSGGPVRDTQYF	TGTGCCAGCAGCATACAAAGTAATAGCGGGGGGCCAGTTCGAGATACGCAGTATTTT	NA	once	TRBV21-1	TRBJ2-3
CASSQDGPGTNEQYF	TGTGCCAGCAGCCAAGATGGGCCAGGGACCAACGAGCAGTACTTC	NA	NA	TRBV4-2	TRBJ2-7
CASSLRGRGGEGYTF	TGTGCCAGCAGTCTAAGAGGGCGGGGAGGGGAAGGCTACACCTTC	NA	NA	TRBV6-1	TRBJ1-2
CASSLAQRGAAEQLF	TGCGCCAGCAGCTTAGCCCAGCGGGGGGCGGCGGAGCAGCTCTTC	TRBD2	NA	TRBV5-1	TRBJ2-1
CASRDRDTVPNTEAFF	TGTGCCAGCAGGGACCGGGACACCGTCCCGAACACTGAAGCTTTCTTT	NA	NA	TRBV28	TRBJ1-1
CASSLERGSVRQYF	TGCGCCAGCAGCTTGGAAAGGGGGTCGGTGCGGCAGTACTTC	NA	NA	TRBV5-1	TRBJ2-7
CASSYSRGSNEKLFF	TGTGCCAGCAGTTACTCGCGGGGGTCTAATGAAAAACTGTTTTTT	NA	few	TRBV6-5	TRBJ1-4
CASSIPLREQYF	TGTGCCAGTAGTATCCCCCTGCGGGAGCAGTACTTC	NA	few	TRBV19	TRBJ2-7
CASSPYNSPLHF	TGTGCCAGCAGCCCCTATAATTCACCCCTCCACTTT	NA	once	TRBV7-6	TRBJ1-6
CASRPMWTGRNYGYTF	TGTGCCAGCAGGCCGATGTGGACAGGGAGAAACTATGGCTACACCTTC	TRBD1	NA	TRBV6-6	TRBJ1-2